Sequencing of this TCR beta chain was carried out in a study of OX40 agonist ivuxolimab in advanced cancers. About the research overall: It was ivuxolimab, an agonistic anti-OX40 (CD134) antibody, that patients were treated with. Patients enrolled in dose escalation were diagnosed with hepatocellular carcinoma, melanoma, renal cell or head and neck cancer. Study-wide results and caveats: Averaging showed that CD8+ T cells had more expanded clones than CD4+ did.

TCRdb's copy holds only in-frame clones and misses some; the assay was immunoSEQ multiplex PCR. The data contain 60,000 to 65,000 clones, about 89% of them singletons. CDR1 is SEHNR and CDR2 is FQNEAQ in the germline V gene (reference sequence). Trimming left V 5 bases short and J 2 bases short, with 13 bases between. This CDR3 region has 14 residues. Turning to this clone: Its antigen is undetermined.

The material sequenced was CD4+ or CD8+ T cells sorted from blood, taken in a trial of the OX40 agonist ivuxolimab. The sequence derives from an adult with an advanced solid tumor such as melanoma, head and neck, liver or kidney cancer. The rearrangement uses TRBV7-9 and TRBJ2-7; unclear D gene. The CDR3 sequence is CASSPGLVPYEQYF. In nucleotides, the CDR3 is TGTGCCAGCAGCCCCGGGCTAGTTCCCTACGAGCAGTACTTC.